This is a list of T cell receptor beta chains from one sample in a study of OX40 agonist ivuxolimab in advanced cancers. Using immunoSEQ multiplex PCR, the repertoire was profiled, and TCRdb retains in-frame clones only, with some absent. Here the sample spans roughly 100,000 clones, 90% being singletons. The specimen was CD4+ or CD8+ T cells sorted from blood, collected in a trial of the OX40 agonist ivuxolimab. Source of these receptors: an adult with an advanced solid tumor such as melanoma, head and neck, liver or kidney cancer. Both conserved end residues are part of each CDR3. The D gene is left open where the match is weak. Size is stated for part of the rows, as once, few or many counts, or as a class when the clone is expanded.

d_call | clone_size | j_call | v_call | cdr3_nt | cdr3_aa
- | - | TRBJ1-2 | TRBV28 | TGTGCCAGCAGTCCACCTTGGACTAGTCCGGGTGGCTACACCTTC | CASSPPWTSPGGYTF
- | - | TRBJ1-3 | TRBV18 | TGTGCCAGCCAAGGGCCGGCGGGCACCATATATTTT | CASQGPAGTIYF
TRBD1 | - | TRBJ2-1 | TRBV5-8 | TGTGCCAGCAGCTGGGGTCGTGGGACAGGGTCCTACAATGAGCAGTTCTTC | CASSWGRGTGSYNEQFF
- | once | TRBJ1-4 | TRBV2 | TGTGCCAGCAGCCCCCCCGCAAATGAAAAACTGTTTTTT | CASSPPANEKLFF
- | - | TRBJ2-7 | TRBV28 | TGTGCCAGCGAGAGCGAGTACGAGCAGTACTTC | CASESEYEQYF
- | - | TRBJ2-7 | TRBV9 | TGTGCCAGCAGCGCGACTTGGGGAAGACTCGAGCAGTACTTC | CASSATWGRLEQYF
- | - | TRBJ1-2 | TRBV19 | TGTGCCAGTACTGAATCGGAGAGACGCTATGGCTACACCTTC | CASTESERRYGYTF
TRBD1 | few | TRBJ1-1 | TRBV15 | TGTGCCACCAGCAGCCGCCAACAGGGGAGGGCGAACACTGAAGCTTTCTTT | CATSSRQQGRANTEAFF
- | - | TRBJ1-5 | TRBV7-2 | TGTGCCAGCAGCTCAGGGGGCAATCAGCCCCAGCATTTT | CASSSGGNQPQHF
TRBD2 | few | TRBJ2-7 | TRBV7-6 | TGTGCCAGCAGCAGGGAGGGCCCCTACGAGCAGTACTTC | CASSREGPYEQYF
TRBD1 | - | TRBJ1-6 | TRBV6-6 | TGTGCCAGCAGCGACAGGGGCAGCTCACCCCTCCACTTT | CASSDRGSSPLHF
- | once | TRBJ1-6 | TRBV18 | TGTGCCAGCTCACCCTCAGAGGGAGGGATTAATTCACCCCTCCACTTT | CASSPSEGGINSPLHF
TRBD1 | - | TRBJ1-1 | TRBV7-2 | TGTGCCAGCAGCTTCCACAGGGGGTTGGGCACTGAAGCTTTCTTT | CASSFHRGLGTEAFF
TRBD1 | - | TRBJ1-5 | TRBV19 | TGTGCCAGTAGTATAGAACAGGGGGGTTATCAGCCCCAGCATTTT | CASSIEQGGYQPQHF
TRBD1 | - | TRBJ2-4 | TRBV18 | TGTGCCAGCTCATCGACAGGGCAAGCCAAAAACATTCAGTACTTC | CASSSTGQAKNIQYF
TRBD1 | - | TRBJ1-5 | TRBV6-6 | TGTGCCAGCAGTTCAGGACAGGGCAGTCAGCCCCAGCATTTT | CASSSGQGSQPQHF
TRBD1 | once | TRBJ2-7 | TRBV5-1 | TGCGCCAGCAGCTCCCCGGGACAGGGGGCGGAGTACTTC | CASSSPGQGAEYF
TRBD1 | - | TRBJ2-1 | TRBV11-1 | TGTGCCAGCAGCTTGGGACAGGACCTCAATGAGCAGTTCTTC | CASSLGQDLNEQFF
- | - | TRBJ2-6 | TRBV5-1 | TGCGCCAGCAGCCTTTGGACAGCCTCTGGGGCCAACGTCCTGACTTTC | CASSLWTASGANVLTF
TRBD1 | - | TRBJ2-3 | TRBV9 | TGTGCCAGCAGCGGACCGGGACAGGTAGCAGATACGCAGTATTTT | CASSGPGQVADTQYF
- | once | TRBJ2-6 | TRBV29-1 | TGCAGCGTTGAGGTCAGCTCTGGGGCCAACGTCCTGACTTTC | CSVEVSSGANVLTF
- | - | TRBJ2-5 | TRBV7-2 | TGTGCCAGCAGCTTGGGGGGGCGGGGTGGAGAGACCCAGTACTTC | CASSLGGRGGETQYF
- | - | TRBJ1-5 | TRBV28 | TGTGCCAGCAGGCGGGACGGTAATCAGCCCCAGCATTTT | CASRRDGNQPQHF
- | - | TRBJ2-1 | TRBV5-4 | TGTGCCAGCAGCTTGGAGGGGGGGCTCAATGAGCAGTTCTTC | CASSLEGGLNEQFF